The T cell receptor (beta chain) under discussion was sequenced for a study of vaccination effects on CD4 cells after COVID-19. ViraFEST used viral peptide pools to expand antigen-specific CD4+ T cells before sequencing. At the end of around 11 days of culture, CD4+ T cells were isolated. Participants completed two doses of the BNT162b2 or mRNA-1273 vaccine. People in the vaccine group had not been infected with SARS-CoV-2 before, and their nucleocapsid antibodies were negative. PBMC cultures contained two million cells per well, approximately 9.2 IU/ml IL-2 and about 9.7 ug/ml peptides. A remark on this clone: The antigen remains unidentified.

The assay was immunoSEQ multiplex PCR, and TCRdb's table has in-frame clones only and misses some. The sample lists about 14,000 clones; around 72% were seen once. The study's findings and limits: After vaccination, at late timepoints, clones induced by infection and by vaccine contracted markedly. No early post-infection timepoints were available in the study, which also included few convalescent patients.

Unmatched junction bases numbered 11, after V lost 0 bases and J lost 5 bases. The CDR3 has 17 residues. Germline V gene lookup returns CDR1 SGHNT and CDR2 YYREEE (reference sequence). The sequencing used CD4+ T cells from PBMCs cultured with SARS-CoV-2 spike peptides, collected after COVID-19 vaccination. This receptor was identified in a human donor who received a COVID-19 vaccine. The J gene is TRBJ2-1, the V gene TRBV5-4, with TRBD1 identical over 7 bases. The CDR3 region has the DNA TGTGCCAGCAGCTTGGGAGGGGGCGCTGGGCTTAACAATGAGCAGTTCTTC. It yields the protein CASSLGGGAGLNNEQFF.